The TCR beta chain under discussion was sequenced for a study of T cell responses to AZD1222 COVID-19 vaccine. Study-level points and caveats: Researchers took repertoire samples only after the peak T cell response had come.

Trimming removed 1 base from V and 4 bases from J; junction bases left unmatched: 6. Looked up from germline, CDR1 is MGHDK and CDR2 is SYGVNS. The length of the CDR3 is 16 residues. Regarding this clone: The antigen is unknown.

TCRdb's table, derived via immunoSEQ multiplex PCR, lists solely in-frame clones and lacks some. The table has around 180,000 clones, almost 90% seen once. This specimen was peripheral blood, taken on day 0 of AZD1222 vaccination. V is TRBV25-1 and J is TRBJ2-2, with 7 bases that match TRBD2. The clonotype was recovered from an adult in good health. CDR3 region: CASSESGRGSTGELFF. The CDR3 nucleotides are TGTGCCAGCAGTGAATCGGGGCGGGGGTCCACCGGGGAGCTGTTTTTT.